These 25 T cell receptor beta chains share one sample of origin, sequenced in a study of OX40 agonist ivuxolimab in advanced cancers. TCRdb's copy holds only in-frame clones and misses some; the assay was immunoSEQ multiplex PCR. The sample consists of tens of thousands of clones, less than 85% of them appearing once. The sample consisted of CD4+ or CD8+ T cells sorted from blood, taken in a trial of the OX40 agonist ivuxolimab. Source of these receptors: an adult with an advanced solid tumor such as melanoma, head and neck, liver or kidney cancer.

The chain is built from TRBV6-5 and TRBJ1-1; unclear D gene. Trimming left V 6 bases short and J 2 bases short, with 4 bases between. CDR1 is MNHEY and CDR2 is SVGAGI in the germline V gene. CDR3 length equals 11 residues. This chain's CDR3 is CASRKNTEAFF. The CDR3 DNA follows: TGTGCCAGCAGAAAAAACACTGAAGCTTTCTTT.

V is TRBV11-2 and J is TRBJ2-6; D is perhaps TRBD1 or TRBD2 (5 bases each). Trimming cost V 3 bases and J 2 bases, with 5 bases left between them. Germline V gives CDR1 SGHAT, CDR2 FQNNGV. The CDR3 consists of 14 residues. DNA of the CDR3: TGTGCCAGCAGCTTGGGGGCTGGGGCCAACGTCCTGACTTTC. Protein sequence: CASSLGAGANVLTF.

The gene calls are TRBV5-1 and TRBJ2-2; tentatively, D is TRBD1 (6 bases). This CDR3 is 16 amino acids long. CDR1 and CDR2 (germline): SGHRS, YFSETQ. V dropped 1 base and J dropped 0 bases, with 10 bases sitting between them. The CDR3 sequence: CASSLRTATNTGELFF. The DNA of the CDR3 is TGCGCCAGCAGCTTGAGGACAGCAACGAACACCGGGGAGCTGTTTTTT.

In this sample, this clone turned up a few times. This chain joins TRBV19 and TRBJ1-5; D might be TRBD1 (6 bases). Trimming removed 0 bases from V and 6 bases from J, with 12 bases in between. Germline CDR1 is LNHDA and CDR2 is SQIVND (reference sequence). The length of the CDR3 is 15 residues. The CDR3 is CASSIDPGQSQPQHF. The CDR3 DNA follows: TGTGCCAGTAGTATAGACCCGGGACAAAGTCAGCCCCAGCATTTT.

This rearrangement joins TRBV7-2 to TRBJ2-5; TRBD2 might be the D (7 bases). CDR1 SGHTA and CDR2 FQGNSA come from the germline V gene. Trimming took 5 bases from V and 4 from J, leaving 14 bases between them. This CDR3 has 14 amino acids. The CDR3 reads CASSPYGGRETQYF. The CDR3 DNA reads as TGTGCCAGCAGCCCCTACGGGGGGCGAGAGACCCAGTACTTC.

This clone has only one observation. The gene calls are TRBV27 and TRBJ2-7; D is undetermined. Germline CDR1 and CDR2: MNHEY and SMNVEV (reference sequence). There are 13 residues in the CDR3. V was pared by 3 bases and J by 1 base, with 7 bases between. CDR3 DNA: TGTGCCAGCAGTTTGAAGGGATCCTACGAGCAGTACTTC. This gives the protein CASSLKGSYEQYF.

This chain connects TRBV5-4 to TRBJ1-2; TRBD1 matches 10 bases. Germline CDR1 reads SGHNT; CDR2 reads YYREEE (reference sequence). This CDR3 is 14 amino acids long. V was pared by 3 bases and J by 7 bases, with 6 bases of the junction left unmatched. The CDR3, as DNA: TGTGCCAGCAGCTGGGGGGGACAGGGGAGTGGCTACACCTTC. This codes for CASSWGGQGSGYTF.

V usage is TRBV5-1 and J usage is TRBJ1-1, with D possibly matching TRBD1 (5 bases). This CDR3 is 13 amino acids long. The V end lost 5 bases, the J end lost 3 bases, and 11 bases lay between the germline ends. The germline gives CDR1 SGHRS, CDR2 YFSETQ. CDR3 sequence reads: CASSVQAHTEAFF. The CDR3 DNA sequence: TGCGCCAGCAGTGTACAGGCGCACACTGAAGCTTTCTTT.

The chain recombines TRBV7-9 with TRBJ2-7; 7 bases are shared with TRBD2. CDR3 length: 14 amino acids. The trim removed 3 bases at V and 0 bases at J, leaving 2 bases unmatched. CDR1 and CDR2 from the germline V gene are SEHNR and FQNEAQ (reference sequence). The CDR3 DNA follows: TGTGCCAGCAGCTTTCAGCGGGACTCCTACGAGCAGTACTTC. Residues: CASSFQRDSYEQYF.

V and J are TRBV5-1 and TRBJ2-2; 7 nucleotides align to TRBD2. CDR1 and CDR2 from the germline V gene are SGHRS and YFSETQ. The CDR3 covers 16 residues. Trimming at V came to 0 bases and at J to 6 bases, leaving 8 bases not matched to a gene. This chain's CDR3 is CASSLAQTSIAGELFF. In DNA form, the CDR3 reads TGCGCCAGCAGCTTGGCTCAGACTAGCATAGCCGGGGAGCTGTTTTTT.

The genes are TRBV11-2 and TRBJ2-5, with TRBD2 matching 10 bases. The J segment lost 5 bases and the V segment lost 1 base, leaving 10 bases of the junction unmatched. This CDR3 is built from 17 residues. The germline V gene encodes CDR1 SGHAT and CDR2 FQNNGV. The CDR3 protein is CASSLVSAGGPWETQYF. As DNA, the CDR3 is TGTGCCAGCAGCTTAGTTTCAGCGGGAGGGCCTTGGGAGACCCAGTACTTC.

Only one count was recorded for this clone. The chain is built from TRBV5-4 and TRBJ1-5; TRBD1 aligns across 7 bases. V lost 4 bases and J lost 9; bases outside the gene matches: 10. Germline values: CDR1 SGHNT, CDR2 YYREEE (reference sequence). The CDR3 has 14 residues. CDR3 nucleotides: TGTGCCAGCAGCGTCTACCAGGGGGTCAGGCCCCAGCATTTT. Translated, it gives CASSVYQGVRPQHF.

The chain is built from TRBV27 and TRBJ2-3; 7 bases fit TRBD1. The V segment lost 7 bases and the J segment 4 bases; nucleotides outside the gene matches: 14. The CDR3 has 16 amino acids. Germline loops: CDR1 MNHEY, CDR2 SMNVEV (reference sequence). The CDR3 is CASTSSDRRGADTQYF. The CDR3, as DNA: TGTGCCAGCACCTCTTCGGACAGGCGAGGGGCAGATACGCAGTATTTT.

The chain joins TRBV5-1 to TRBJ1-5; 12 bases are a match to TRBD1. Germline CDR1 reads SGHRS; CDR2 reads YFSETQ. V lost 4 bases and J lost 5; bases outside the gene matches: 4. The CDR3 spans 15 residues. DNA of the CDR3: TGCGCCAGCAGCCAGGGACAGGGGGCGCATCAGCCCCAGCATTTT. Translation gives CASSQGQGAHQPQHF.

The chain combines TRBV19 with TRBJ2-2, with D maybe TRBD1 (5 bases). V gave up 7 bases and J gave up 0 bases, with 12 bases separating them. Per germline, CDR1 LNHDA and CDR2 SQIVND (reference sequence). The CDR3 loop spans 15 amino acids. The CDR3 DNA reads TGTGCCAGTACCGCCGACAGCGCGAACACCGGGGAGCTGTTTTTT. Its translation: CASTADSANTGELFF.

The chain is built from TRBV7-3 and TRBJ2-1; D is unresolved. Per germline, CDR1 SGHTA and CDR2 FQGTGA. The germline V and J ends were trimmed by 6 bases and 2 bases, with 14 bases remaining between them. The CDR3 extends over 15 amino acids. CDR3 protein: CASRLDPGPYNEQFF. CDR3 DNA: TGTGCCAGCAGATTGGACCCTGGCCCCTACAATGAGCAGTTCTTC.

This chain connects TRBV5-1 to TRBJ1-1; D is perhaps TRBD1 (5 bases). The V gene lost 3 bases and the J gene lost 1 base, with 10 bases spanning the gap. This CDR3 comprises 14 residues. The germline CDR1 and CDR2 sequences are SGHRS and YFSETQ. In DNA, the CDR3 is TGCGCCAGCAGCTCGCGGGGGGAGAACACTGAAGCTTTCTTT. Its protein is CASSSRGENTEAFF.

The rearrangement uses TRBV7-2 and TRBJ1-5; 11 bases line up with TRBD1. The CDR3 spans 16 residues. Looked up from germline, CDR1 is SGHTA and CDR2 is FQGNSA. V shed 5 bases, J shed 4 bases, and the junction held 7 bases outside the gene matches. CDR3 sequence reads: CASSTRGQGANQPQHF. As DNA, the CDR3 is TGTGCCAGCAGCACTAGAGGACAGGGGGCGAATCAGCCCCAGCATTTT. Based on the CDR3 plus reference TRBV7-2 and TRBJ1-5, the full variable domain is GAGVSQSPSNKVTEKGKDVELRCDPISGHTALYWYRQSLGQGLEFLIYFQGNSAPDKSGLPSDRFSAERTGGSVSTLTIQRTQQEDSAVYLCASSTRGQGANQPQHFGDGTRLSIL.

This clone was seen a handful of times. At the DNA level, this CDR3 is encoded by other sequences in the same sample as well. The gene calls are TRBV5-1 and TRBJ1-4, with D unresolved. The CDR3 runs to 13 residues. Trimming removed 5 bases at V and 4 bases at J, with 9 bases between. Germline V CDR1 and CDR2: SGHRS, YFSETQ. The CDR3 region is CASRTDDNEKLFF. The CDR3 DNA reads as TGCGCCAGCAGAACGGATGATAATGAAAAACTGTTTTTT.

The chain carries TRBV5-1 and TRBJ2-3; a weak D match, TRBD2 (5 bases). This CDR3 comprises 16 residues. CDR1 SGHRS and CDR2 YFSETQ come from the germline V gene. Trimming took off 4 bases at V and 0 bases at J, with 15 bases between the two ends. CDR3 residues: CASSRRAADSTDTQYF. CDR3 nucleotides: TGCGCCAGCAGCCGTAGAGCGGCTGACAGCACAGATACGCAGTATTTT.

The chain has TRBV7-2 and TRBJ1-2; 8 nucleotides match TRBD1. This CDR3 contains 17 residues. V dropped 1 base and J dropped 0; count of bases not matched to a gene: 7. Germline assignment: CDR1 SGHTA and CDR2 FQGNSA. CDR3 residues: CASSLVWGRGPNYGYTF. The CDR3 DNA reads as TGTGCCAGCAGCTTAGTTTGGGGCAGGGGGCCTAACTATGGCTACACCTTC.

In DNA, the CDR3 is TGTGCCAGCAGTGTGGACAGGGGGCAAGAAAAACTGTTTTTT. It encodes CASSVDRGQEKLFF. The chain recombines TRBV28 with TRBJ1-4, with 11 bases that match TRBD1. With 5 bases clipped from V and 8 bases from J, the junction kept 4 bases outside the gene matches. Germline CDR1 reads MDHEN; CDR2 reads SYDVKM. The CDR3 sequence is 14 residues long.

This chain links TRBV19 with TRBJ1-2; D is unclear. From germline, CDR1 is LNHDA and CDR2 SQIVND (reference sequence). The CDR3 length is 14 residues. Trimming took off 1 base at V and 1 base at J, with 7 bases between the two ends. The CDR3, as DNA: TGTGCCAGTAGTATAGTCATAGATAACTATGGCTACACCTTC. It codes for CASSIVIDNYGYTF. The full variable domain, with the rest looked up from reference TRBV19 and TRBJ1-2, is DGGITQSPKYLFRKEGQNVTLSCEQNLNHDAMYWYRQDPGQGLRLIYYSQIVNDFQKGDIAEGYSVSREKKESFPLTVTSAQKNPTAFYLCASSIVIDNYGYTFGSGTRLTVV.

This CDR3 reads CASSLDGVEQYF. The CDR3 nucleotides are TGTGCCAGCAGCTTAGACGGGGTCGAGCAGTACTTC. The rearrangement links TRBV11-2 to TRBJ2-7; D perhaps matches TRBD2 (5 bases). Between the trimmed V and J ends, which lost 0 bases and 6 bases, there was a span of 6 bases. This CDR3 region has 12 residues. Germline V lookup: CDR1 SGHAT, CDR2 FQNNGV.

J is TRBJ2-3 and V is TRBV30, with 14 bases fitting TRBD2. The CDR3 is 16 residues long. V lost 8 bases to trimming and J lost 10 bases; unmatched junction nucleotides: 17. Germline CDR1 reads GTSNPN; CDR2 reads SVGIG (reference sequence). CDR3 DNA sequence: TGTGCCCGCGGACTAGCGGGGGGCCCCATATGTTTCGCGCAGTATTTT. Its translation is CARGLAGGPICFAQYF.